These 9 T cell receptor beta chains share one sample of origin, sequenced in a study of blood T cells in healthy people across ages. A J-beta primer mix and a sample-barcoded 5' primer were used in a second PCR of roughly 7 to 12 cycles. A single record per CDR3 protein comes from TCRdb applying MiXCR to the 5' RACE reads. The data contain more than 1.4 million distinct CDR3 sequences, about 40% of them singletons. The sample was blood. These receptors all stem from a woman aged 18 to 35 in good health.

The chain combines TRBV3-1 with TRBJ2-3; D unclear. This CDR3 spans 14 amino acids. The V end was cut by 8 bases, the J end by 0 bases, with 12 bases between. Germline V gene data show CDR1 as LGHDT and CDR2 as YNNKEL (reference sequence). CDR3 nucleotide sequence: TGTGCCAGCCGCCCGGATCTAAGCACAGATACGCAGTATTTT. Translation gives CASRPDLSTDTQYF.

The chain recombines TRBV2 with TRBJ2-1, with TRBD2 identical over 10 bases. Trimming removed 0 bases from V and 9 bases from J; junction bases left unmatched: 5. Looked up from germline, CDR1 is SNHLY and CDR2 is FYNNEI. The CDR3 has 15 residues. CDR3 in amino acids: CASSEARRLAGEQFF. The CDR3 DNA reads TGTGCCAGCAGTGAAGCGCGGAGACTAGCGGGTGAGCAGTTCTTC.

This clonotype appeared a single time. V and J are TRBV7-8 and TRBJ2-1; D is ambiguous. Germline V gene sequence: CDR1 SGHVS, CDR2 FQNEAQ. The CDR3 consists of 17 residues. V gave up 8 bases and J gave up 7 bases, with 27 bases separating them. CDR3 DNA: TGTGCCAGCGGCCTCGGTCGGCCCGGGTTGAGTGGGAATGAGCAGTTCTTC. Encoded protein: CASGLGRPGLSGNEQFF.

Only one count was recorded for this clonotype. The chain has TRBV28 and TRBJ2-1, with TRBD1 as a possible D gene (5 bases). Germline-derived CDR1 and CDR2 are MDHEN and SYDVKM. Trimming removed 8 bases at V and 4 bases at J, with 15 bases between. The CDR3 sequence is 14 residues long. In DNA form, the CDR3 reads TGTGCCAGCGGATCGACAGCACATTACAATGAGCAGTTCTTC. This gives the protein CASGSTAHYNEQFF. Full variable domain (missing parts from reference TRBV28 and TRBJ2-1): DVKVTQSSRYLVKRTGEKVFLECVQDMDHENMFWYRQDPGLGLRLIYFSYDVKMKEKGDIPEGYSVSREKKERFSLILESASTNQTSMYLCASGSTAHYNEQFFGPGTRLTVL.

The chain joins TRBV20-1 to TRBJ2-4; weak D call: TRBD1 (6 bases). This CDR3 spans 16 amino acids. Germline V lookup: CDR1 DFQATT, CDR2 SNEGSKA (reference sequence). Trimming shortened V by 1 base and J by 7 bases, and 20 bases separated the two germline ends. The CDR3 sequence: CSARVGAGSWLNIQYF. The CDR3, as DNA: TGCAGTGCTAGAGTGGGGGCAGGGTCATGGTTGAACATTCAGTACTTC.

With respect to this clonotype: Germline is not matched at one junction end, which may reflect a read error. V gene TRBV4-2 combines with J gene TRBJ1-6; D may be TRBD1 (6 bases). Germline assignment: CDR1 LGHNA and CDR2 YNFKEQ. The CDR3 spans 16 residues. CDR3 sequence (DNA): TGTGCCAGCAGCCAAGATTCAACAGGGTCTGGTTCACCCCCCCACTTT. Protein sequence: CASSQDSTGSGSPPHF.

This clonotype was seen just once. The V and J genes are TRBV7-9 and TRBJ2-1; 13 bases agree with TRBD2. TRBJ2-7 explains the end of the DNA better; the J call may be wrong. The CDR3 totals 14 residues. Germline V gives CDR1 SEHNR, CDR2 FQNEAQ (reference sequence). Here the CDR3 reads CASSVLAGGHEQYF. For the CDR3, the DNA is TGTGCCAGCAGCGTACTAGCGGGGGGGCATGAGCAGTACTTC.

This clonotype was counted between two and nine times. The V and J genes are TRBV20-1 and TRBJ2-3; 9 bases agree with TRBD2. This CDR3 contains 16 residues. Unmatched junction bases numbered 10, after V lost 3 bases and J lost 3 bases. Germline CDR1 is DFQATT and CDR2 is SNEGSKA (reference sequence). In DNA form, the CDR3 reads TGCAGTGCTAGGCGGAGCGGGAGGTCCCTTACAGATACGCAGTATTTT. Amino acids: CSARRSGRSLTDTQYF.

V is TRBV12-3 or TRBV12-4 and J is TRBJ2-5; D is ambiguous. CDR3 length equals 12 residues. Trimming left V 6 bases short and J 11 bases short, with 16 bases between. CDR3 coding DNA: TGTGCCAGCAGCCCCGCCTTGAGTGAGCAGTACTTC. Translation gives CASSPALSEQYF.